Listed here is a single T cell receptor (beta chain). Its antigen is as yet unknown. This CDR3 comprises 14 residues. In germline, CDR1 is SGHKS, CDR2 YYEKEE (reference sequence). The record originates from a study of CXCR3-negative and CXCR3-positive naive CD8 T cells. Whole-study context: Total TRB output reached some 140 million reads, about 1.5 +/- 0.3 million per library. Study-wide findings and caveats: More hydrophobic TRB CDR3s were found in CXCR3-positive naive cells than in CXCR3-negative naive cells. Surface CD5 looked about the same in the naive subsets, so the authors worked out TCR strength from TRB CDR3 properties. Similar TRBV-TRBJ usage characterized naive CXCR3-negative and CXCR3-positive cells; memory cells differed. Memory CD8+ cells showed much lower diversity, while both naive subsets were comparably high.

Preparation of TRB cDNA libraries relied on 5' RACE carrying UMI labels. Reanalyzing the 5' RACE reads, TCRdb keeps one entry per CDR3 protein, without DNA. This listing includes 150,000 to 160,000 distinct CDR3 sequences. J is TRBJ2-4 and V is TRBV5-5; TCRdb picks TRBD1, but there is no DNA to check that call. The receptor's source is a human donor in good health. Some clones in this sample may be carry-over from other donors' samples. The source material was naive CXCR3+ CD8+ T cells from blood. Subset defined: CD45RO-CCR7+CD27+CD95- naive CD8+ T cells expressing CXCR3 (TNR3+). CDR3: CASSPGQGAGLQYF. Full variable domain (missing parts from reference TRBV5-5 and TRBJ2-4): DAGVTQSPTHLIKTRGQQVTLRCSPISGHKSVSWYQQVLGQGPQFIFQYYEKEERGRGNFPDRFSARQFPNYSSELNVNALLLGDSALYLCASSPGQGAGLQYFGAGTRLSVL.